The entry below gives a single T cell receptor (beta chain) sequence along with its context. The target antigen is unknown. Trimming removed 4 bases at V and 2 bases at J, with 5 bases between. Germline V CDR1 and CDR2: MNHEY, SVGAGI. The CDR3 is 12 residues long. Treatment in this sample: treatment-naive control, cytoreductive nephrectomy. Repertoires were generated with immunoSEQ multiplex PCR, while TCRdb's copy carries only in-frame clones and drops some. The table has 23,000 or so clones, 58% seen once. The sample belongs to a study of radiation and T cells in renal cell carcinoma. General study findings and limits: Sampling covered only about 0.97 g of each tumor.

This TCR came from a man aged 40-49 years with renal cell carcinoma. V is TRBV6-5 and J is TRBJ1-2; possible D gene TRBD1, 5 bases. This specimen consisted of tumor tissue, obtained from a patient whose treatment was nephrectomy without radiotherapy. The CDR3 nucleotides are TGTGCCAGCAGTTCAGGGAACTATGGCTACACCTTC. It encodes CASSSGNYGYTF.